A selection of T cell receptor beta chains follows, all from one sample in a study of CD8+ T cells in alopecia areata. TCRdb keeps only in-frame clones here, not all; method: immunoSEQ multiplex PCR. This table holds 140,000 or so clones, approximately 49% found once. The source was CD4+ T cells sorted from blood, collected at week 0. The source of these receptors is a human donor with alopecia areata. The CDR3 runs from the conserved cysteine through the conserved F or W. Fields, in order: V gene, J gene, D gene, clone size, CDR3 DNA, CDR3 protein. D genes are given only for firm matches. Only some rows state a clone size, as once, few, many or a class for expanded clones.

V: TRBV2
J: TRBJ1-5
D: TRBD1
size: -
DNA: TGTGCCAGCAGTGCCGGGACAGGCAATCAGCCCCAGCATTTT
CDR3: CASSAGTGNQPQHF

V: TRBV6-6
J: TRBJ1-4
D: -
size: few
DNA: TGTGCCACAATCCAGCGAAGGAATGAAAAACTGTTTTTT
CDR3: CATIQRRNEKLFF

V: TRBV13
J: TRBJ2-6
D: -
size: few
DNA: TGTGCCAGCAGCTTCAGTCCGGGAGAAAGCTCTGGGGCCAACGTCCTGACTTTC
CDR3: CASSFSPGESSGANVLTF

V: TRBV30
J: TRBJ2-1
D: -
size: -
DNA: TGTGCCTGGAGTCCTTACCGAAGTGAGCAGTTCTTC
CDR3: CAWSPYRSEQFF

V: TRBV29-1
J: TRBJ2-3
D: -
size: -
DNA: TGCAGCGGAGATACGCAGTATTTT
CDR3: CSGDTQYF

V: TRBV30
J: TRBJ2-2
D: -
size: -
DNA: TGTGCCTGGAGTGTGGTGGCCGGGGAGCTGTTTTTT
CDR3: CAWSVVAGELFF

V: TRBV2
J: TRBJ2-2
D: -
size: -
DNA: TGTGCCAGCAAAGTGACAGACACCGGGGAGCTGTTTTTT
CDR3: CASKVTDTGELFF

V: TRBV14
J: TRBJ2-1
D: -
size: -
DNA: TGTGCCAGCAGCCAAGGAAGGGATGGTGGTGAGCAGTTCTTC
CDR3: CASSQGRDGGEQFF

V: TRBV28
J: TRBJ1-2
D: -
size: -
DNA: TGTGCCAGCAGTCTGTCGGGGGGCGGTAACTATGGCTACACCTTC
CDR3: CASSLSGGGNYGYTF

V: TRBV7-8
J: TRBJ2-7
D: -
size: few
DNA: TGTGCCAGCAGCTTAGCCTACAGCTCCTACGAGCAGTACTTC
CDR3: CASSLAYSSYEQYF

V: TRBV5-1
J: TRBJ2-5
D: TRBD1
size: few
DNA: TGCGCCAGCAGCGAAGGACAGGGGGAAGAGACCCAGTACTTC
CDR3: CASSEGQGEETQYF

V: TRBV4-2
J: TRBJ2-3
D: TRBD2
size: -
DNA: TGTGCCAGCAGCCCCCTAGAGCGGGAGGGTTTGGATACGCAGTATTTT
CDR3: CASSPLEREGLDTQYF

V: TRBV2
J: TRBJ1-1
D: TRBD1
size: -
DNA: TGTGCCAGCAGGAGGGGTCGACAGGGAGGGACTGAAGCTTTCTTT
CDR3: CASRRGRQGGTEAFF

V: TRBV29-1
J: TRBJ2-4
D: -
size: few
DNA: TGCAGCGTCGGGGAAGAGGTTAACATTCAGTACTTC
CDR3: CSVGEEVNIQYF

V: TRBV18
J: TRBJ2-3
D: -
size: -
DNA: TGTGCCAGCTCAGCCAGCACAGATACGCAGTATTTT
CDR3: CASSASTDTQYF

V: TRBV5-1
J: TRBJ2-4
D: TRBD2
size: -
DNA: TGCGCCAGCAGCGGGGAGGGATCCCCACTAGCCAAAAACATTCAGTACTTC
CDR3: CASSGEGSPLAKNIQYF

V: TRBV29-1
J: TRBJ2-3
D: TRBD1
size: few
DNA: TGCAGCGTTGAATGGACAGGGGGCCCAGATACGCAGTATTTT
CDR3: CSVEWTGGPDTQYF

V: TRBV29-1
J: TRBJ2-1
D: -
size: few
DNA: TGCAGCGTCCACCGCGGACCCGGCAATGAGCAGTTCTTC
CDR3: CSVHRGPGNEQFF

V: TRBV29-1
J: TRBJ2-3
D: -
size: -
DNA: TGCAGCGTGGAAGGTCTAGGGGTAGATACGCAGTATTTT
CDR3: CSVEGLGVDTQYF

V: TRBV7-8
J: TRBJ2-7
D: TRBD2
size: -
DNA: TGTGCCAGCAGCCCAAGGGGACTAGCGGGAGGGGCCGGCAAGCAGTACTTC
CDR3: CASSPRGLAGGAGKQYF

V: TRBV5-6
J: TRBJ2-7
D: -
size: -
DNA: TGTGCCAGCAGGGCGGACAGCACCCAGTGGTACTTC
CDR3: CASRADSTQWYF

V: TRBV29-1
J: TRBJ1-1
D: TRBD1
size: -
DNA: TGCAGCGTTGGGGGCGGGGCAGGGGGCTTGAGGACTGAAGCTTTCTTT
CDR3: CSVGGGAGGLRTEAFF

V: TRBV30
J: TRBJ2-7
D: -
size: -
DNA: TGTGCCTGGAGTGGATCTTACGAGCAGTACTTC
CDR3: CAWSGSYEQYF

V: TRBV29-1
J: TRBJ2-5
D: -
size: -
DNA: TGCAGCCCACAGGGTCCGGGGGGAGAGACCCAGTACTTC
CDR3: CSPQGPGGETQYF

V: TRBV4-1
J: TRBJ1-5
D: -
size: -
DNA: TGCGCCAGCAGCCAAGATTACGAACTCCACCAGCCCCAGCATTTT
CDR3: CASSQDYELHQPQHF

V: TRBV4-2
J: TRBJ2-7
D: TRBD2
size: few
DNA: TGTGCCAGCAGCCAAGGACTAGCGGGAGGCCCTAGCTCCTACGAGCAGTACTTC
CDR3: CASSQGLAGGPSSYEQYF

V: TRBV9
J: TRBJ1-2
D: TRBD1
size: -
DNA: TGTGCCAGCAGCGGCGGACAGGGCAGCTATGGCTACACCTTC
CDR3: CASSGGQGSYGYTF

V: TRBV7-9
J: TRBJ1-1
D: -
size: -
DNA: TGTGCCAGCAGCCCTGCGCGGGGGGGCGCGGCCACTGAAGCTTTCTTT
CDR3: CASSPARGGAATEAFF

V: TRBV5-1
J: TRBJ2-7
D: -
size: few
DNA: TGCGCCAGCAGCGGAGGGTCTATAAACTCCTACGAGCAGTACTTC
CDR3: CASSGGSINSYEQYF

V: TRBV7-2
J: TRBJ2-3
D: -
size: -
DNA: TGTGCCAGCAGCTTTCTCACAGATACGCAGTATTTT
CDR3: CASSFLTDTQYF

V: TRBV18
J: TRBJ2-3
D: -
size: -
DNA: TGTGCCAGCTCACCAAACAGCGGAGATACGCAGTATTTT
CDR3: CASSPNSGDTQYF

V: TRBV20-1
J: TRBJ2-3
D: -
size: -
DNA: TGCAGTGCTAGTCCCACAGATACGCAGTATTTT
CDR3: CSASPTDTQYF

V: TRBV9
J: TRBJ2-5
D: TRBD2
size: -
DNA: TGTGCCAGCAGCGCCTCTAGCGGGTCGGAGACCCAGTACTTC
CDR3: CASSASSGSETQYF

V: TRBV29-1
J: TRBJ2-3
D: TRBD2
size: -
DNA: TGCAGCGTTCCCCTTAGCGGGACGAGGGATACGCAGTATTTT
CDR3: CSVPLSGTRDTQYF

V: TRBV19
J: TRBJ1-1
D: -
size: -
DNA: TGTGCCAGTAGTATAAGACCTACCGCCGCTGAAGCTTTCTTT
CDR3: CASSIRPTAAEAFF

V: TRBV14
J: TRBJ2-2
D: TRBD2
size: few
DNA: TGTGCCAGCCGTAGCGGGAGGGCCGTCGGGGAGCTGTTTTTT
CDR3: CASRSGRAVGELFF

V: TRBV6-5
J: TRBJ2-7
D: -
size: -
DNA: TGTGCCAGCAGTTCGCGTCGGGGGCCGTCGGTCGAGCAGTACTTC
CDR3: CASSSRRGPSVEQYF

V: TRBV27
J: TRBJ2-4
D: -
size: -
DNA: TGTGCCAGCAGTTTGGTGGACGCCAAAAACATTCAGTACTTC
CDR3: CASSLVDAKNIQYF

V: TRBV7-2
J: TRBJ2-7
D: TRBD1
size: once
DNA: TGTGCCAGCAGTCCAGGGGGACCCCGCTACGAGCAGTACTTC
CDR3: CASSPGGPRYEQYF

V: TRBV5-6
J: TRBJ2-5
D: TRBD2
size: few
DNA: TGTGCCAGCAGCTTACGAATAGCGGGGCACCAAGAGACCCAGTACTTC
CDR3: CASSLRIAGHQETQYF

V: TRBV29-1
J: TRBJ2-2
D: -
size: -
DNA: TGCAGCGTTGAACTGTTCCCCCTGGAGCTGTTTTTT
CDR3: CSVELFPLELFF

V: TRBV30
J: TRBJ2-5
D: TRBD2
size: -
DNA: TGTGCCTCAGAGCGGGAGGGGTACCAAGAGACCCAGTACTTC
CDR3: CASEREGYQETQYF

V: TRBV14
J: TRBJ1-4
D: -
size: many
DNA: TGTGCCAGCAGCCAGTTGGGCGATGAAAAACTGTTTTTT
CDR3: CASSQLGDEKLFF

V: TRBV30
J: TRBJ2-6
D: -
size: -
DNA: TGTGCCTGGAGTGCTGGGGGGCCTGGGTCCAACGTCCTGACTTTC
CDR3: CAWSAGGPGSNVLTF

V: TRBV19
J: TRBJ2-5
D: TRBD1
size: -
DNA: TGTGCCAGTAGTATGGGACAGAAGACCGGCGAGACCCAGTACTTC
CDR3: CASSMGQKTGETQYF

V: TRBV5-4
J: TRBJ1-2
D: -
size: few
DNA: TGTGCCAGCAGCTTGATCAGGAGGAACTATGGCTACACCTTC
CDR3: CASSLIRRNYGYTF

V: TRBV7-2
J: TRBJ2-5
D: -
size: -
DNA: TGTGCCAGCAGCTTAGCTGGCCCGCAAGAGACCCAGTACTTC
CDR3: CASSLAGPQETQYF

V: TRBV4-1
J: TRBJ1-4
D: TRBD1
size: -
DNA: TGCGCCAGCAGCCAAGGACAGGGGAATGAAAAACTGTTTTTT
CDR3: CASSQGQGNEKLFF

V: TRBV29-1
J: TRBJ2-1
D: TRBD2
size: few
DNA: TGCAGCGTCACCCTGGGAGCGGGAGTCTCCTACAATGAGCAGTTCTTC
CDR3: CSVTLGAGVSYNEQFF

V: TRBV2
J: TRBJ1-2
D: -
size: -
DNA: TGTGCCAGCAGTGCTACAGGGACGGGGTATGGCTACACCTTC
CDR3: CASSATGTGYGYTF